This T cell receptor delta chain stems from a study of Vδ1+ human thymocytes. Thymocytes were sorted as CD3+ TCRVdelta1+ TCRVdelta2- after alphabeta T cell depletion. Study-level results: Donors shared many TRG clonotypes but few TRD clonotypes. Thymic TRG and TRD repertoires appeared highly polyclonal.

This CDR3 comprises 15 residues. CDR1 TSWWSYY and CDR2 QGS come from the germline V gene. Trimming removed 4 bases at V and 0 bases at J, with 12 bases between. Sequences come from RNA converted to cDNA by reverse transcription. CDR3 amplicons came from multiplex PCR with pooled V-gene forward and constant-region reverse primers. TCRdb called clones from the multiplex PCR reads again using CATT. The repertoire holds about 58,000 delta-chain clones, with roughly 16% as singletons. This clone occurred a few times. The antigen is unknown. The source material was Vdelta1+ gamma-delta thymocytes from the thymus. Subset denoted: FACS-sorted CD3+ TCRalphabeta- TCRVdelta1+ TCRVdelta2- thymocytes. This clonotype originated in a girl under three years old who had congenital heart surgery. V gene TRDV1 combines with J gene TRDJ1; tentatively, D is TRDD3 (5 bases). The CDR3 DNA reads as TGTGCTCTTGGGGCCGGTGGGGCTTACACCGATAAACTCATCTTT. It encodes CALGAGGAYTDKLIF.